Each of the 14 T cell receptor beta chains below was sequenced from the same sample in a study of blood T cell repertoires in COVID-19. Here immunoSEQ multiplex PCR was the method, and the copy in TCRdb shows in-frame clones only, minus some. The sample records 95,000 to 150,000 clones, over 60% being singletons. The sample comprised peripheral blood. Source of these receptors: a woman of 80 years or more with acute or convalescent COVID-19.

The V and J genes are TRBV4-3 and TRBJ1-3; D uncertain. V was trimmed by 2 bases and J by 0 bases, leaving 2 bases between them. This CDR3 region has 13 residues. CDR1 LGHNA and CDR2 YSLEER come from the germline V gene. Here the CDR3 DNA reads TGCGCCAGCAGCCAATACTCTGGAAACACCATATATTTT. Encoded protein: CASSQYSGNTIYF.

The gene calls are TRBV13 and TRBJ2-1, with 8 bases aligning to TRBD2. V lost 5 bases, J lost 9 bases, and 6 bases stayed unmatched. CDR3 length: 13 residues. Per the germline V gene, CDR1 is PRHDT and CDR2 is FYEKMQ (reference sequence). The CDR3 region has the DNA TGTGCCAGCAGCGTTTCCCGGGGGGGTGAGCAGTTCTTC. This sequence encodes CASSVSRGGEQFF.

V usage is TRBV19 and J usage is TRBJ1-5; D unclear. The CDR3 covers 16 residues. Trimming pared 6 bases from V and 1 base from J, leaving 16 bases between. The V gene's germline CDR1 is LNHDA and CDR2 SQIVND (reference sequence). In nucleotides, the CDR3 is TGTGCCAGTAGCCACCCCCCAGTCCTCAGCAATCAGCCCCAGCATTTT. Translating it yields CASSHPPVLSNQPQHF.

The chain recombines TRBV5-6 with TRBJ1-5, with 7 nucleotides matching TRBD1. CDR3 length: 15 residues. The germline V gene has CDR1 SGHDT and CDR2 YYEEEE. With V trimmed by 2 bases and J by 5 bases, 7 bases remained unmatched. CDR3 amino acids: CASSLQGRTDQPQHF. In DNA, the CDR3 is TGTGCCAGCAGCTTACAGGGGCGGACGGATCAGCCCCAGCATTTT.

This clone is a singleton in its sample. The chain has TRBV2 and TRBJ1-2; a possible D gene is TRBD1 (5 bases). V lost 4 bases and J 3 bases, leaving 15 bases between the germline ends. This CDR3 spans 15 amino acids. The V gene's germline CDR1 is SNHLY and CDR2 FYNNEI. CDR3 coding DNA: TGTGCCAGCAGTGTGGGGCCAGGAAAGGACTATGGCTACACCTTC. This gives the protein CASSVGPGKDYGYTF.

This sequence joins TRBV6-2 or TRBV6-3 and TRBJ2-1; TRBD2 is a possible D gene (5 bases). V gave up 4 bases and J gave up 3 bases, with 16 bases separating them. Germline V gene sequence: CDR1 MNHEY, CDR2 SVGEGT. The CDR3 loop spans 16 amino acids. This CDR3 is CASSSTNSLGYNEQFF. In DNA form, the CDR3 reads TGTGCCAGCAGTTCAACAAATTCACTAGGCTACAATGAGCAGTTCTTC.

The rearrangement uses TRBV7-8 and TRBJ2-2; TRBD2 matches 7 bases. CDR3 length equals 16 residues. CDR1 and CDR2 (germline): SGHVS, FQNEAQ. V shed 1 base, J shed 2 bases, and the junction held 4 bases outside the gene matches. CDR3 residues: CASSLVAGVNTGELFF. CDR3 DNA sequence: TGTGCCAGCAGCTTAGTAGCGGGCGTAAACACCGGGGAGCTGTTTTTT. The full variable domain, with the rest looked up from reference TRBV7-8 and TRBJ2-2, is GAGVSQSPRYKVAKRGQDVALRCDPISGHVSLFWYQQALGQGPEFLTYFQNEAQLDKSGLPSDRFFAERPEGSVSTLKIQRTQQEDSAVYLCASSLVAGVNTGELFFGEGSRLTVL.

The V gene is TRBV10-3, the J gene TRBJ2-7; D is perhaps TRBD1 (6 bases). The V and J ends lost 8 bases and 0 bases respectively, with 17 bases between them. The CDR3 totals 15 residues. Germline V gives CDR1 ENHRY, CDR2 SYGVKD. The chain's CDR3 is CAISTSGTNSYEQYF. The DNA for the CDR3 is TGTGCCATCTCGACCTCCGGGACAAACTCCTACGAGCAGTACTTC.

V is TRBV19 and J is TRBJ1-3; 7 nucleotides match TRBD1. This CDR3 region has 18 residues. V shed 4 bases, J shed 0 bases, and the junction held 12 bases outside the gene matches. Germline assignment: CDR1 LNHDA and CDR2 SQIVND (reference sequence). This CDR3 reads CASSSGGQVFFSGNTIYF. CDR3 nucleotides: TGTGCCAGTAGTAGTGGAGGACAGGTCTTCTTCTCTGGAAACACCATATATTTT. Filled out from reference TRBV19 and TRBJ1-3, the complete variable domain reads DGGITQSPKYLFRKEGQNVTLSCEQNLNHDAMYWYRQDPGQGLRLIYYSQIVNDFQKGDIAEGYSVSREKKESFPLTVTSAQKNPTAFYLCASSSGGQVFFSGNTIYFGEGSWLTVV.

The chain carries TRBV11-2 and TRBJ1-3; 8 nucleotides align to TRBD1. V was clipped by 8 bases and J by 0 bases; unmatched bases: 12. From germline, CDR1 is SGHAT and CDR2 FQNNGV. This CDR3 has 17 amino acids. The DNA of the CDR3 is TGTGCCAGCTCTAGGCAGGGGGCATCTCCCTCTGGAAACACCATATATTTT. The encoded protein is CASSRQGASPSGNTIYF. The full variable domain, with the rest looked up from reference TRBV11-2 and TRBJ1-3, is EAGVAQSPRYKIIEKRQSVAFWCNPISGHATLYWYQQILGQGPKLLIQFQNNGVVDDSQLPKDRFSAERLKGVDSTLKIQPAKLEDSAVYLCASSRQGASPSGNTIYFGEGSWLTVV.

This chain uses TRBV7-3 with TRBJ1-1, with D tentatively TRBD1 (5 bases). In germline, CDR1 is SGHTA, CDR2 FQGTGA. V was trimmed by 6 bases and J by 0 bases, leaving 11 bases between them. The CDR3 consists of 14 residues. The CDR3 region is CASRGQGLNTEAFF. The CDR3 bases are TGTGCCAGCAGGGGCCAGGGATTGAACACTGAAGCTTTCTTT.

This chain links TRBV7-2 with TRBJ2-3, with 8 positions matching TRBD2. J was trimmed by 12 bases and V by 7 bases; bases with no gene match: 15. The CDR3 sequence is 14 residues long. Per germline, CDR1 SGHTA and CDR2 FQGNSA. CDR3 sequence reads: CASNSGGPQIPQYF. As DNA, the CDR3 is TGTGCCAGCAACTCGGGGGGGCCCCAGATACCCCAGTATTTT.

The rearrangement links TRBV10-1 to TRBJ2-3; weak D call: TRBD1 (6 bases). Germline V lookup: CDR1 WNHNN, CDR2 SYGVQD (reference sequence). Trimming cost V 2 bases and J 2 bases, with 11 bases left between them. The CDR3 runs to 15 residues. The CDR3 bases are TGCGCCAGCAGTGAGAGACAGGCCGACACAGATACGCAGTATTTT. Translation gives CASSERQADTDTQYF.

The genes are TRBV7-9 and TRBJ2-5, with 8 bases that match TRBD1. The germline gives CDR1 SEHNR, CDR2 FQNEAQ (reference sequence). The CDR3 contains 15 residues. The V gene end was trimmed by 6 bases and the J gene end by 5 bases; junction bases not matched to a gene: 11. CDR3: CASSWGRGPWETQYF. CDR3 in DNA: TGTGCCAGCAGTTGGGGCAGGGGGCCATGGGAGACCCAGTACTTC.